This entry lists 2 T cell receptor beta chains sequenced from one sample in a study of T cell responses to AZD1222 COVID-19 vaccine. Produced via immunoSEQ multiplex PCR; TCRdb's table is partial and in-frame only. Of 150,000 to 180,000 clones listed, 90% were seen once; the top ten hold about 20%. This specimen was peripheral blood, taken on day 0 of AZD1222 vaccination. The source of these receptors is an adult in good health.

The chain carries TRBV6-1 and TRBJ1-1; the D is unclear. The CDR3 is 14 residues long. The V and J ends lost 1 base and 5 bases respectively, with 11 bases between them. The V gene's germline CDR1 is MNHNS and CDR2 SASEGT. The DNA for the CDR3 is TGTGCCAGCAGTGAAGGGGGTTGGGAGACTGAAGCTTTCTTT. Its translation: CASSEGGWETEAFF.

This sequence joins TRBV19 and TRBJ1-2, with a tentative D call TRBD1 (6 bases). Germline values: CDR1 LNHDA, CDR2 SQIVND (reference sequence). V lost 3 bases and J lost 3, with 11 bases in between. The CDR3 extends over 14 amino acids. CDR3 DNA: TGTGCCAGTAGTATTCGGACAGCCCACTATGGCTACACCTTC. Its protein product is CASSIRTAHYGYTF.